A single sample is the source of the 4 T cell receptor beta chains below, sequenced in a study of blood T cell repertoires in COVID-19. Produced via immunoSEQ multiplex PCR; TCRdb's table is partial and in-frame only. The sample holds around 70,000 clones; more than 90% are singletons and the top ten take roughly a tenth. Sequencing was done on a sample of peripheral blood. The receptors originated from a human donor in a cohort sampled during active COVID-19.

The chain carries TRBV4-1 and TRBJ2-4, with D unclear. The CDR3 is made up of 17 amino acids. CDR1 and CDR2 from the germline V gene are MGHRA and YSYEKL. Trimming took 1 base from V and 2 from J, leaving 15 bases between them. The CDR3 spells CASSQGLDLVTKNIQYF. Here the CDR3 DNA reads TGCGCCAGCAGCCAAGGCCTCGACCTAGTAACCAAAAACATTCAGTACTTC.

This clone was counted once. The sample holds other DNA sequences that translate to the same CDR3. The DNA for the CDR3 is TGTGCCAGCAGTCCCGGGACAGGAGGCTACGAGCAGTACTTC. Residues: CASSPGTGGYEQYF. The chain uses TRBV28 and TRBJ2-7, with 8 bases matching TRBD1. The germline CDR1 and CDR2 sequences are MDHEN and SYDVKM. Trimming at V came to 5 bases and at J to 3 bases, leaving 6 bases not matched to a gene. The CDR3 consists of 14 residues.

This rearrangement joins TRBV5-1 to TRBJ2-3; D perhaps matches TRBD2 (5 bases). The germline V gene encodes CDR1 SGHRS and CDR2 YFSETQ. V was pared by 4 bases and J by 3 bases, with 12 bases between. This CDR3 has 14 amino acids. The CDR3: CASSLGLSTDTQYF. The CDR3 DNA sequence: TGCGCCAGCAGCCTCGGACTGAGTACAGATACGCAGTATTTT. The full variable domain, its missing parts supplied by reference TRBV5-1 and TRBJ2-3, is KAGVTQTPRYLIKTRGQQVTLSCSPISGHRSVSWYQQTPGQGLQFLFEYFSETQRNKGNFPGRFSGRQFSNSRSEMNVSTLELGDSALYLCASSLGLSTDTQYFGPGTRLTVL.

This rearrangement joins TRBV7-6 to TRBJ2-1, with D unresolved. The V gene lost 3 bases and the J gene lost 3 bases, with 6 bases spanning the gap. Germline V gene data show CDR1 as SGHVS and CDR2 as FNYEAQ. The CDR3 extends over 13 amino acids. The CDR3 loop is CASSLYSYNEQFF. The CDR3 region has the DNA TGTGCCAGCAGCTTGTACAGCTACAATGAGCAGTTCTTC.